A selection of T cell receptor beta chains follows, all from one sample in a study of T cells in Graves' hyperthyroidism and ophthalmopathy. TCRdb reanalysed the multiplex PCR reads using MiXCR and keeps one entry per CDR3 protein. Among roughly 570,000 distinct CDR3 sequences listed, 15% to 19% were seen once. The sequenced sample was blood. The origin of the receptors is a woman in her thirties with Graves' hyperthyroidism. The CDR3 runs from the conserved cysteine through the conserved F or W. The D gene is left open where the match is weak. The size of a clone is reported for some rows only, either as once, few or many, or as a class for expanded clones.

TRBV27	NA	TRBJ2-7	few	CASSSRGIDSYEQYF	TGTGCCAGCAGTTCTCGGGGGATTGATTCCTACGAGCAGTACTTC
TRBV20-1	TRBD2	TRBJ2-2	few	CSARRTSGRPGGELFF	TGCAGTGCTAGACGGACTAGCGGGAGGCCGGGCGGGGAGCTGTTTTTT
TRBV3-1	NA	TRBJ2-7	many	CASSQNTVSYEQYF	TGTGCCAGCAGCCAAAACACGGTCTCCTACGAGCAGTACTTC
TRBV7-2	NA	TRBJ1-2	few	CATSRVTVVGGYTF	TGTGCCACCAGTAGAGTTACAGTGGTTGGCGGCTACACCTTC
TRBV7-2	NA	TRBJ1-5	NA	CASSPSGGLNNQPQHF	TGTGCCAGCAGCCCTAGCGGGGGACTGAACAATCAGCCCCAGCATTTT
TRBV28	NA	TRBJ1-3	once	CASSLSAGFGNTIYF	TGTGCCAGCAGTTTAAGTGCGGGATTCGGAAACACCATATATTTT
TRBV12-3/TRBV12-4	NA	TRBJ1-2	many	CASSLEAGTGYTF	TGTGCCAGCAGTTTAGAGGCTGGGACTGGCTACACCTTC
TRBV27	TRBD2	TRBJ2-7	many	CASSLGTSVSYEQYF	TGTGCCAGCAGTTTAGGGACTAGCGTCTCCTACGAGCAGTACTTC
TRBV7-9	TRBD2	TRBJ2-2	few	CASSPPGLAFSGAGELFF	TGTGCCAGCAGCCCGCCGGGACTAGCGTTCTCGGGTGCGGGGGAGCTGTTTTTT
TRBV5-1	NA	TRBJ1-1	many	CASSLADSLNTEAFF	TGCGCCAGCAGCCTGGCAGACTCCCTGAACACTGAAGCTTTCTTT
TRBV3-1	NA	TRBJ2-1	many	CASRRSPSSYNEQFF	TGTGCCAGCAGGCGGAGTCCGAGCTCCTACAATGAGCAGTTCTTC
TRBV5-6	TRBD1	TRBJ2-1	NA	CASSKGQGGGEQFF	TGTGCCAGCAGCAAGGGACAGGGCGGGGGCGAGCAGTTCTTC
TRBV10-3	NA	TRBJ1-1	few	CAISEFGGARTEAFF	TGTGCCATCAGTGAGTTCGGGGGGGCGAGGACTGAAGCTTTCTTT
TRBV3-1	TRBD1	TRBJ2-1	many	CASSRDRGTIPREQFF	TGTGCCAGCAGCCGAGACAGGGGCACAATCCCCAGGGAGCAGTTCTTC
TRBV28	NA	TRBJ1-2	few	CATSRDRYGYTF	TGTGCCACCTCCAGGGATCGCTATGGCTACACCTTC
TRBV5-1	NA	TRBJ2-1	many	CASSSQTQTYEQFF	TGCGCCAGCAGCTCCCAAACCCAGACGTATGAGCAGTTCTTC
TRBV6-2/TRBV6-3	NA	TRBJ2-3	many	CASTSIWSTDTQYF	TGTGCCAGCACGTCAATTTGGAGCACAGATACGCAGTATTTT
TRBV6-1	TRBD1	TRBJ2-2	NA	CASRLGQGANTGELFF	TGTGCCAGCAGACTGGGACAGGGCGCGAACACCGGGGAGCTGTTTTTT
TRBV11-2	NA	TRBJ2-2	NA	CASSFTATGELFF	TGTGCCAGCAGCTTTACAGCAACCGGGGAGCTGTTTTTT
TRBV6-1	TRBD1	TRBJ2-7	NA	CASRTPGQPYEQYF	TGTGCCAGCAGAACTCCGGGACAGCCCTACGAGCAGTACTTC
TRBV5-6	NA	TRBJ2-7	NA	CASSLGHVLSSYEQYF	TGTGCCAGCAGCTTGGGACACGTTCTTAGCTCCTACGAGCAGTACTTC
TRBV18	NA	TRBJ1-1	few	CASSRVPEDTEAFF	TGTGCCAGCTCACGGGTCCCGGAGGACACTGAAGCTTTCTTT
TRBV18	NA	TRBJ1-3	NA	CASSFTVRGHTIYF	TGTGCCAGCTCATTTACAGTGCGGGGACACACCATATATTTT
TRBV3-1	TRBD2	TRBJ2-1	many	CASSQGLAGSGHNEQFF	TGTGCCAGCAGCCAGGGACTAGCGGGAAGCGGGCACAATGAGCAGTTCTTC
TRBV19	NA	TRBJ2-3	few	CASGPDTQYF	TGTGCCAGCGGTCCAGATACGCAGTATTTT
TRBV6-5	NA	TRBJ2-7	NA	CASSYSPGTFGEQYF	TGTGCCAGCAGTTACTCCCCCGGGACCTTTGGCGAGCAGTACTTC
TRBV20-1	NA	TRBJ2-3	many	CSAGTGRTDTQYF	TGCAGTGCCGGCACCGGGAGAACAGATACGCAGTATTTT
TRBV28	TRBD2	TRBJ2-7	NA	CASSTSRGGSNSYEQYF	TGTGCCAGCAGTACAAGCCGGGGGGGCTCCAACTCCTACGAGCAGTACTTC
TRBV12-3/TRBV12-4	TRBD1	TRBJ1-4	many	CASRTGTGVEKLFF	TGTGCCAGCAGGACCGGGACAGGGGTTGAAAAACTGTTTTTT
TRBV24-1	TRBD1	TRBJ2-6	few	CATSGTTGGSGANVLTF	TGTGCCACCAGTGGCACAACAGGGGGCTCTGGGGCCAACGTCCTGACTTTC
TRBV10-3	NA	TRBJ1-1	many	CAISDFLVRRNTEAFF	TGTGCCATCAGTGATTTCTTGGTTCGGAGGAACACTGAAGCTTTCTTT
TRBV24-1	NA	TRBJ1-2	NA	CATSDPGLGYTF	TGTGCCACCAGTGACCCGGGACTGGGCTACACCTTC
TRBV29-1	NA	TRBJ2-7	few	CSVERMGYEQYF	TGCAGCGTTGAAAGGATGGGGTACGAGCAGTACTTC
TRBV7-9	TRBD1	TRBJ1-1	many	CASSLAGQGWTDTEAFF	TGTGCCAGCAGCTTAGCGGGACAGGGGTGGACAGACACTGAAGCTTTCTTT
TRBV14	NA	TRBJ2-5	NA	CASSQEDWKQETQYF	TGTGCCAGCAGCCAAGAAGACTGGAAACAAGAGACCCAGTACTTC
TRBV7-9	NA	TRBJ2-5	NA	CASSLYLGETQYF	TGTGCCAGCAGCTTGTATCTCGGGGAGACCCAGTACTTC
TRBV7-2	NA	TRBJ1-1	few	CASRPHWNAEAFF	TGTGCCAGCCGCCCCCATTGGAACGCTGAAGCTTTCTTT
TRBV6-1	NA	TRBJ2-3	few	CASSEAYGRSQYF	TGTGCCAGCAGTGAAGCCTATGGTCGCTCGCAGTATTTT
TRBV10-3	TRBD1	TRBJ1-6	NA	CAISEGEGAGSPLHF	TGTGCCATCAGTGAAGGTGAGGGGGCTGGTTCACCCCTCCACTTT
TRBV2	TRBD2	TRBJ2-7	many	CASSESGRVHEQYF	TGTGCCAGCAGTGAAAGCGGGAGGGTACACGAGCAGTACTTC
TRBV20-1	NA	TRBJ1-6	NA	CSANPAGLQYNSPLHF	TGCAGTGCCAACCCCGCGGGACTCCAATATAATTCACCCCTCCACTTT
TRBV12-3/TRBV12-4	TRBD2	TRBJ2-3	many	CASSSQAGAADTQYF	TGTGCCAGCAGTTCACAAGCGGGAGCGGCAGATACGCAGTATTTT
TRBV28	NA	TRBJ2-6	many	CASRRPTGLGANVLTF	TGTGCCAGCAGGCGCCCTACAGGGCTTGGCGCCAACGTCCTGACTTTC
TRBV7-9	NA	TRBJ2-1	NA	CASSPPTINNEQFF	TGTGCCAGCAGCCCCCCAACGATTAACAATGAGCAGTTCTTC
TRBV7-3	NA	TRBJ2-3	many	CASSPSLSEWDTQYF	TGTGCCAGCAGCCCAAGTCTTAGCGAATGGGATACGCAGTATTTT
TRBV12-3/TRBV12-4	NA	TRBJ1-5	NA	CASSLELSDQPQHF	TGTGCCAGCAGTTTAGAGTTGAGTGACCAGCCCCAGCATTTT
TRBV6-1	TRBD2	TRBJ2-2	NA	CASSPFPGLATGELFF	TGTGCCAGCAGCCCCTTCCCGGGACTAGCCACCGGGGAGCTGTTTTTT
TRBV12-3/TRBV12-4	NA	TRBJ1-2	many	CASSPQGFVYGYTF	TGTGCCAGCAGTCCCCAGGGATTCGTCTATGGCTACACCTTC
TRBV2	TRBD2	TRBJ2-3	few	CASSPRGRGSDTQYF	TGTGCCAGCTCCCCCCGGGGGAGGGGATCGGACACGCAGTATTTT
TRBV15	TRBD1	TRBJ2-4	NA	CATSDRDTGFQYF	TGTGCCACCAGCGACAGGGATACGGGATTTCAGTACTTC
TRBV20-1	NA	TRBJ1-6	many	CSARGPGWPYNSPLHF	TGCAGTGCTAGAGGCCCGGGGTGGCCCTATAATTCACCCCTCCACTTT
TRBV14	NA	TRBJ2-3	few	CASSGLGRPTDTQYF	TGTGCCAGCAGCGGTCTCGGGAGACCCACAGATACGCAGTATTTT
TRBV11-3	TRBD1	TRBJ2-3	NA	CASSLGGDRRSTDTQYF	TGTGCCAGCAGCTTAGGCGGGGACAGGCGTAGCACAGATACGCAGTATTTT